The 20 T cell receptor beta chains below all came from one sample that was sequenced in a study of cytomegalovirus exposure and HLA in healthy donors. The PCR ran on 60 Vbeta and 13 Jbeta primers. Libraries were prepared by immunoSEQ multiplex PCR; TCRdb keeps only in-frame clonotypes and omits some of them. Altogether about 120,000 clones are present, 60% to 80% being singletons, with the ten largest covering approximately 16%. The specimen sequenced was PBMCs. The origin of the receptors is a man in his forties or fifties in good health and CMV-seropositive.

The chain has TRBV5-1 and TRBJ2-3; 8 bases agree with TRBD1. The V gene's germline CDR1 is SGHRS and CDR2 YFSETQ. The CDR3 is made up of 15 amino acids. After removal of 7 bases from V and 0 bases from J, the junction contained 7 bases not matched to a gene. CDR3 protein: CASGTGRPSTDTQYF. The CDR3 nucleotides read TGCGCCAGCGGGACAGGCCGGCCTAGCACAGATACGCAGTATTTT.

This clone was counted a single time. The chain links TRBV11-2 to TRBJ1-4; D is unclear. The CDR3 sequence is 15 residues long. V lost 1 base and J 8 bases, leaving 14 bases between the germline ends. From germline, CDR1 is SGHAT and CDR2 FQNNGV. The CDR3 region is CASSLVAAPREKLFF. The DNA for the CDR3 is TGTGCCAGCAGCTTAGTTGCAGCGCCTAGAGAAAAACTGTTTTTT. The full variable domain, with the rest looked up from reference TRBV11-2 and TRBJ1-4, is EAGVAQSPRYKIIEKRQSVAFWCNPISGHATLYWYQQILGQGPKLLIQFQNNGVVDDSQLPKDRFSAERLKGVDSTLKIQPAKLEDSAVYLCASSLVAAPREKLFFGSGTQLSVL.

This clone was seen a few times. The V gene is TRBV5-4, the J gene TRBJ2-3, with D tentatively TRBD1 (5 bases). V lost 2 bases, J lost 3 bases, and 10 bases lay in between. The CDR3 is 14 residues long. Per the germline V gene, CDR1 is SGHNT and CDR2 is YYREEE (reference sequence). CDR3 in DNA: TGTGCCAGCAGCTTCGGCAGGGTGACAGATACGCAGTATTTT. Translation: CASSFGRVTDTQYF.

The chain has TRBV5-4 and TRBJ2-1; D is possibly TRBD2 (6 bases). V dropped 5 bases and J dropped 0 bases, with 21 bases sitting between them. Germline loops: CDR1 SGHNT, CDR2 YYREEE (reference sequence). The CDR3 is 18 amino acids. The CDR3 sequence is CASSSPDPSVSSYNEQFF. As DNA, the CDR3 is TGTGCCAGCAGTTCGCCTGATCCTAGCGTAAGCTCCTACAATGAGCAGTTCTTC.

For the CDR3, the DNA is TGTGCCAGCAGTTGGAGCCCACAGGGGAACGAAGATACGCAGTATTTT. Translation gives CASSWSPQGNEDTQYF. This rearrangement joins TRBV6-5 to TRBJ2-3; TRBD1 matches 7 bases. The CDR3 extends over 16 amino acids. CDR1 is MNHEY, CDR2 SVGAGI, per germline. J was trimmed by 5 bases and V by 4 bases; bases with no gene match: 12.

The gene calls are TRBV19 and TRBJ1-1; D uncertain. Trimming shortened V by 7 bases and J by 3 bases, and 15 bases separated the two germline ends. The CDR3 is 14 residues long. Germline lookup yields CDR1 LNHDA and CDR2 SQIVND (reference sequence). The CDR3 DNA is TGTGCCAGTACCCCTCCGGGAGCGGACACTGAAGCTTTCTTT. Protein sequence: CASTPPGADTEAFF.

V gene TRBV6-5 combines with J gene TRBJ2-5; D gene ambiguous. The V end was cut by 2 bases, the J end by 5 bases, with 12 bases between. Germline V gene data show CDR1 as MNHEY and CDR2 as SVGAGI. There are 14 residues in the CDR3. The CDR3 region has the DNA TGTGCCAGCAGTTACCCTACGAAAAACGAGACCCAGTACTTC. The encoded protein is CASSYPTKNETQYF.

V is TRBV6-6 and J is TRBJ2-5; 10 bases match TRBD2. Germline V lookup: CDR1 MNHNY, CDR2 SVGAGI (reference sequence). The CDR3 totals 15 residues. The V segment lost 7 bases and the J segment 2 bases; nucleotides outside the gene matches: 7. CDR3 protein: CASTHSGRYQETQYF. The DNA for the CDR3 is TGTGCCAGCACCCATAGCGGGAGGTATCAAGAGACCCAGTACTTC.

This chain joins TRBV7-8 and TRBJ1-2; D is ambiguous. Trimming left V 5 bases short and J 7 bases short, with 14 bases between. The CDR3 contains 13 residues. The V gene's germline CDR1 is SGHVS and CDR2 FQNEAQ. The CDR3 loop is CASSRSEGLGYTF. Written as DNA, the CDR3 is TGTGCCAGCAGCCGCTCGGAGGGCCTTGGCTACACCTTC.

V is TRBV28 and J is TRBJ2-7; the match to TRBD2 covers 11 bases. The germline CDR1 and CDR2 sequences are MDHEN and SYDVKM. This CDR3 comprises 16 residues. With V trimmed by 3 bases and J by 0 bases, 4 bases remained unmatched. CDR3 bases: TGTGCCAGCAGTTTGGGACTAGCGGAAGGCTCCTACGAGCAGTACTTC. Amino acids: CASSLGLAEGSYEQYF.

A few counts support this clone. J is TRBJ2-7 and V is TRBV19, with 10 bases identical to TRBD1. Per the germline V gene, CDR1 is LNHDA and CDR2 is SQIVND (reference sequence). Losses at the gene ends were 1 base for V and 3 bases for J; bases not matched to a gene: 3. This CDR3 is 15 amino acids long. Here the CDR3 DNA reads TGTGCCAGTAGTATAGTAGGGACAGGGGTCTACGAGCAGTACTTC. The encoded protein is CASSIVGTGVYEQYF. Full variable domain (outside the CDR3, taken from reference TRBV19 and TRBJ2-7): DGGITQSPKYLFRKEGQNVTLSCEQNLNHDAMYWYRQDPGQGLRLIYYSQIVNDFQKGDIAEGYSVSREKKESFPLTVTSAQKNPTAFYLCASSIVGTGVYEQYFGPGTRLTVT.

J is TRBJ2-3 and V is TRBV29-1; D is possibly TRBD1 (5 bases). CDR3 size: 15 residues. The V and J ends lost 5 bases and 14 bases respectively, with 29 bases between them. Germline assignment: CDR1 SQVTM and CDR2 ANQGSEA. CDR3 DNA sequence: TGCAGCGTTCGCCTCAGGATATCCTCTATGGGGCCGAGGTATTTT. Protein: CSVRLRISSMGPRYF.

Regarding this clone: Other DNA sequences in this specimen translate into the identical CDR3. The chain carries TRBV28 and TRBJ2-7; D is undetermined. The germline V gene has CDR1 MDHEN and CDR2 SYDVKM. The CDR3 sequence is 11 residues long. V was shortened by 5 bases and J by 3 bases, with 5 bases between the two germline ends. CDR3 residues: CASSVYYEQYF. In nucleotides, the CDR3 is TGTGCCAGCAGTGTCTACTACGAGCAGTACTTC.

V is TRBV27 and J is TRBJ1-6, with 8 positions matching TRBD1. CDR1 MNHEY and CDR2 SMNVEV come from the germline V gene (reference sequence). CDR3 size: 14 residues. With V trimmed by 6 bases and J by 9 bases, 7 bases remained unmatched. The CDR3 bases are TGTGCCAGCAGGTTTAGCACAGGGGGTTCACCCCTCCACTTT. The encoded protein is CASRFSTGGSPLHF.

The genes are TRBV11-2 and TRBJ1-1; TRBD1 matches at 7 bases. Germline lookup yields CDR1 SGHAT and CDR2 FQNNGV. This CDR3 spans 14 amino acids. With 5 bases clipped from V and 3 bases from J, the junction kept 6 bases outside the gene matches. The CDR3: CASSPDREDTEAFF. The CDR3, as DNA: TGTGCCAGCAGCCCAGACAGGGAGGACACTGAAGCTTTCTTT.

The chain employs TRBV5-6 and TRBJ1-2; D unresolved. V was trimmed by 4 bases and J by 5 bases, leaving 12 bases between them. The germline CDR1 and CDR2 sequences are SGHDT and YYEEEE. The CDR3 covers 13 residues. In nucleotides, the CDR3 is TGTGCCAGCAGCGACGAACTATCGTATGGCTACACCTTC. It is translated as CASSDELSYGYTF.

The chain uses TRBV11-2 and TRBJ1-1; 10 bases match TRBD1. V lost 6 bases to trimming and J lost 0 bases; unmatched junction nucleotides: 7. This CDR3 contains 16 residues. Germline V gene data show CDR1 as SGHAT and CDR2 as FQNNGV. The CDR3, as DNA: TGTGCCAGCAGACCCGGGACAGGGGTCTTGAACACTGAAGCTTTCTTT. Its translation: CASRPGTGVLNTEAFF.

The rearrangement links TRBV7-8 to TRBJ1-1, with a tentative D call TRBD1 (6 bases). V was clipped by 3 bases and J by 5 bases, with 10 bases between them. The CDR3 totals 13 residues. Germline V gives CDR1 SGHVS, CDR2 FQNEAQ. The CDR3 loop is CASSFTGNTEAFF. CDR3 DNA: TGTGCCAGCAGCTTCACAGGGAATACTGAAGCTTTCTTT.

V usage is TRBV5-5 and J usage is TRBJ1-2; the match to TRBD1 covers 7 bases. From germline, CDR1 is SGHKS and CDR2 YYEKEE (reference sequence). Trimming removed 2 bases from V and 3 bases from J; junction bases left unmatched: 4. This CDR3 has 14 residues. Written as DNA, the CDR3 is TGTGCCAGCAGCTTAGGGGACAGAGACTATGGCTACACCTTC. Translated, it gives CASSLGDRDYGYTF.

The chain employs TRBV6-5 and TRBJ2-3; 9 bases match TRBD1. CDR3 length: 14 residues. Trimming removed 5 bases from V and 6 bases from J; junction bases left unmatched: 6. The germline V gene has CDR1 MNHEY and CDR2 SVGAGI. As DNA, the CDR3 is TGTGCCAGCAGTCCCGACAGGGGGACCGATACGCAGTATTTT. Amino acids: CASSPDRGTDTQYF.